This TCR beta chain stems from a study of blood T cells in healthy people across ages. This clonotype was counted between two and nine times. Antigen unknown. Compared with germline, one end of the junction differs, possibly owing to a read error. Germline CDR1 SGHDN, CDR2 FVKESK. This CDR3 contains 14 residues. Study observations and caveats: Estimates of total diversity, which came from one million sequenced T cells, were considered to be underestimates.

Using a J-beta primer mix together with a sample-barcoded 5' primer, a second PCR was run for roughly 6 to 12 cycles. TCRdb reprocessed the 5' RACE reads with MiXCR, giving one entry per CDR3 protein. The sample consists of fewer than 650,000 distinct CDR3 sequences, 25% to 35% of them appearing once. These data also formed part of another study, on T cells of mothers and their children. That work states: It was related mother-child pairs that showed slightly higher overlap than unrelated pairs, without reaching significance.

The receptor was derived from a boy aged 2 to 10 in good health. Sample: blood. This chain joins TRBV14 and TRBJ2-3; D gene uncertain. The CDR3 loop is CASSQDRSADAQYF. The CDR3 nucleotides read TGTGCCAGCAGCCAAGATCGGTCCGCAGATGCGCAGTATTTT.